This T cell receptor (beta chain) was recorded in a study of early T cells in non-severe SARS-CoV-2 infection. Study information: Chains were not paired, and sequencing was done on bulk RNA from unsorted whole blood. Study results and limitations: Private and CD4 specificities were missed by VDJdb matching, which favored anti-spike CD8 responses.

Germline lookup yields CDR1 DFQATT and CDR2 SNEGSKA (reference sequence). This CDR3 spans 15 amino acids. Researchers tagged individual cDNA molecules with unique molecular identifiers. From the 5' RACE reads, TCRdb called clonotypes with MiXCR, one entry per CDR3 protein. The repertoire holds about 44,000 distinct CDR3 sequences, 9% to 15% seen once, with roughly 15% in the top ten. Comments on this clonotype: Its target is not known. A junction end diverges from the germline sequence, so it may reflect a read error.

The J gene is TRBJ2-7, the V gene TRBV20-1; 8 nucleotides line up with TRBD2. The sequenced sample was whole blood. This TCR was recovered from an adult who was a healthcare worker with PCR-confirmed SARS-CoV-2 infection or an uninfected control (not recorded which). CDR3 DNA sequence: TGCAGTGCTAGAGATTCGGGGGGGGCGACGGGCGAGCGGTACTTC. It yields the protein CSARDSGGATGERYF.